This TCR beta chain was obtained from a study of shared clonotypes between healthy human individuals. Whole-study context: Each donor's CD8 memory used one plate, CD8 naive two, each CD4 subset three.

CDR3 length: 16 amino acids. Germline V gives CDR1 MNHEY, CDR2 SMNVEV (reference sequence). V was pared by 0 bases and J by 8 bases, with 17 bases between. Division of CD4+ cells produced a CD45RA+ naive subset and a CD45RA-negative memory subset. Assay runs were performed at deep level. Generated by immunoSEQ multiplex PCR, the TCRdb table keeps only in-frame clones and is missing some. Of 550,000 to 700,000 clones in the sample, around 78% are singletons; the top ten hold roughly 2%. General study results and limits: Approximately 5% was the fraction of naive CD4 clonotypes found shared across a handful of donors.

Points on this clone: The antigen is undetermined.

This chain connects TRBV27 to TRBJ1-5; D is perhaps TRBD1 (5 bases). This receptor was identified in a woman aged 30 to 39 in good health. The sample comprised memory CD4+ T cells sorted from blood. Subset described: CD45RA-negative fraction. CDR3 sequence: CASSLSGGVRLEPQHF. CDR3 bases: TGTGCCAGCAGTTTATCAGGAGGGGTCCGATTGGAGCCCCAGCATTTT.